Sequencing of this T cell receptor (beta chain) was carried out in a study of T cell repertoires in cytomegalovirus infection. Study overall: Recently identified HLA-C-restricted CMV epitopes and well-studied HLA-B-restricted CMV epitopes were used by the study. It can be stated that public TCR beta signatures indicated CMV infection as well as a matching HLA type.

CDR1 is MNHEY and CDR2 is SMNVEV in the germline V gene (reference sequence). Trimming took 8 bases from V and 7 from J, leaving 15 bases between them. The CDR3 sequence is 14 residues long. Study-level findings and limits: Public TCR beta family frequency separated CMV-and-HLA carriers, including in an independent cohort. Dominating the ex vivo response were HLA-C-restricted CMV-specific TCR beta clonotypes.

Regarding this clonotype: Its antigen is currently unknown.

Each CDR3 protein is one row after TCRdb ran MiXCR on the reads. The sample lists fewer than 900,000 distinct CDR3 sequences; almost 30% were seen once. Sequencing was performed on cultured CD8+ T cells from PBMCs, taken from culture after CMV antigen stimulation. The chain combines TRBV27 with TRBJ1-6, with D tentatively TRBD1 (6 bases). This receptor was taken from a human donor in good health (CMV status not recorded). Some clones in this sample may be carry-over from other donors' samples. CDR3 sequence (DNA): TGTGCCAGCCAAGGGGGACGGTCGAATTCACCCCTCCACTTT. Its translation is CASQGGRSNSPLHF.